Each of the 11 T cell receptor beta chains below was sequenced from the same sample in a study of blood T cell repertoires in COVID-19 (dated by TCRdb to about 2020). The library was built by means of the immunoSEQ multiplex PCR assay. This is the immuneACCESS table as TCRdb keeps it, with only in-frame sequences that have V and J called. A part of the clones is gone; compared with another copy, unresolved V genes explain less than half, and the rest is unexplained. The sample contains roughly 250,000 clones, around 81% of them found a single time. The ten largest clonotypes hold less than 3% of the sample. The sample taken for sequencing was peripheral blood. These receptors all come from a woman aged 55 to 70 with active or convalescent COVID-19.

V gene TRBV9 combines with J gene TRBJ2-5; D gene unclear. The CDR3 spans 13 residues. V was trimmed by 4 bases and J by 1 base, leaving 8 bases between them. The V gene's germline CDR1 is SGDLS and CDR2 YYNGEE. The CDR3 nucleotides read TGTGCCAGCAGCTTGGGCAGCCAAGAGACCCAGTACTTC. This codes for CASSLGSQETQYF.

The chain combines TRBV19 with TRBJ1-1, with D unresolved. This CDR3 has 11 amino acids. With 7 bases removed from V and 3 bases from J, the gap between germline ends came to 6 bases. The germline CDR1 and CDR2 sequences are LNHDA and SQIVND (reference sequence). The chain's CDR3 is CASILYTEAFF. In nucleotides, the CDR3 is TGTGCCAGTATATTGTACACTGAAGCTTTCTTT.

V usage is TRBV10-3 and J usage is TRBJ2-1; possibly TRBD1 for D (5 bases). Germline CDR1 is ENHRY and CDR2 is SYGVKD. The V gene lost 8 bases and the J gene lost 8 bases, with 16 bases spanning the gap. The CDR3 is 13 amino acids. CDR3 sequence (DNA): TGTGCCATCCTGAGTCAGGGCAGCCATGAGCAGTTCTTC. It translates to CAILSQGSHEQFF.

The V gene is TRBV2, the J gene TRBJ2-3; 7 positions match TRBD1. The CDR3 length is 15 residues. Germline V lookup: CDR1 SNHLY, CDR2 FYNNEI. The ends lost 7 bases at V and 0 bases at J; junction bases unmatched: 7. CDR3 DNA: TGTGCCAGCAACAGGGGACGTCCTAGCACAGATACGCAGTATTTT. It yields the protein CASNRGRPSTDTQYF.

The CDR3 sequence is CASSDPAWPRTETQYF. The DNA of the CDR3 is TGTGCCAGCAGTGATCCTGCTTGGCCCCGAACGGAGACCCAGTACTTC. The chain recombines TRBV25-1 with TRBJ2-5; D remains ambiguous. This CDR3 region has 16 residues. With 3 bases removed from V and 5 bases from J, the gap between germline ends came to 19 bases. Germline V CDR1 and CDR2: MGHDK, SYGVNS.

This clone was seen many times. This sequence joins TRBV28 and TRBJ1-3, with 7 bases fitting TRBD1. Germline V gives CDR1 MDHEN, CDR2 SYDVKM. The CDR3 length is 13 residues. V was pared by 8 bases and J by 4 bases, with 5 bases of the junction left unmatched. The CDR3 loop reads CASAQGRGNTIYF. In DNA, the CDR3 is TGTGCCAGCGCACAGGGGAGAGGAAACACCATATATTTT. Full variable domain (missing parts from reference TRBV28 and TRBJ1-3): DVKVTQSSRYLVKRTGEKVFLECVQDMDHENMFWYRQDPGLGLRLIYFSYDVKMKEKGDIPEGYSVSREKKERFSLILESASTNQTSMYLCASAQGRGNTIYFGEGSWLTVV.

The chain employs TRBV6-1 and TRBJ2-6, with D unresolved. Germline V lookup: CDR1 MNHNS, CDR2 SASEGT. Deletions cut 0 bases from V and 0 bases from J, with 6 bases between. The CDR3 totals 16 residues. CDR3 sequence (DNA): TGTGCCAGCAGTGAAGCGCTGAGCTCTGGGGCCAACGTCCTGACTTTC. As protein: CASSEALSSGANVLTF.

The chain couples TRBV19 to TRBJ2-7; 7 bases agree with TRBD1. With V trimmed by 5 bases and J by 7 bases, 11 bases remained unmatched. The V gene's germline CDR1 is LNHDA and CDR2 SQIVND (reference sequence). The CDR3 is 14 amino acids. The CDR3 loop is CASSDYDRVKEQYF. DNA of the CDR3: TGTGCCAGTAGTGACTACGACAGGGTAAAAGAGCAGTACTTC.

CDR3 amino acids: CASSKGAFPCGYTF. The CDR3 nucleotides are TGTGCCAGCAGCAAAGGAGCATTCCCTTGCGGCTACACCTTC. This chain joins TRBV21-1 and TRBJ1-2. TRBV21-1 is tagged as a pseudogene. The CDR3 is 14 amino acids.

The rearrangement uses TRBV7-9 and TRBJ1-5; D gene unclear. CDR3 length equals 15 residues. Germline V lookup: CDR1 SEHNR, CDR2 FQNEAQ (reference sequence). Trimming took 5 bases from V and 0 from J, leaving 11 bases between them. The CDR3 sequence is CASSPLYSSNQPQHF. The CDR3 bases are TGTGCCAGCAGCCCCCTATACTCTAGCAATCAGCCCCAGCATTTT.

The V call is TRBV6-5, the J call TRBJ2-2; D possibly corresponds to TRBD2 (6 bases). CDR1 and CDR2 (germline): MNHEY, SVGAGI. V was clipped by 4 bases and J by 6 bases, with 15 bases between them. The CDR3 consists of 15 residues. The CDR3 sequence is CASSSGLSFAGELFF. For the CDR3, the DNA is TGTGCCAGCAGTTCTGGACTAAGCTTCGCCGGGGAGCTGTTTTTT.